Reported below is one T cell receptor beta chain. What it recognizes is unknown. This specimen belongs to a study of cytomegalovirus exposure and HLA in healthy donors. Points from the study as a whole: A few CMV-associated chains were confirmed in vitro to be specific for CMV antigens. It was about 150 TCR beta chains that were listed as cytomegalovirus-associated. Cytomegalovirus status, reportedly, was diagnosed with high specificity and sensitivity by the classifier. In a later analysis, first-cohort TCR clusters were found to tend to co-occur in the 130 or so validation repertoires.

Germline V gene lookup returns CDR1 SGHNT and CDR2 YENEEA. V shed 5 bases, J shed 2 bases, and the junction held 8 bases outside the gene matches. The CDR3 runs to 16 residues. Clones were read by immunoSEQ multiplex PCR, and TCRdb kept only the in-frame ones, dropping some. Among fewer than 200,000 clones listed, roughly 91% were seen once. Sequences were obtained from PBMCs. This chain connects TRBV11-3 to TRBJ2-3; TRBD2 matches 9 bases. This TCR was sampled from a woman between 18 and 30 years old in good health and CMV-seropositive. The DNA of the CDR3 is TGTGCCAGCAGCCCGTGGGTAGCGGGGGCCACAGATACGCAGTATTTT. Residues: CASSPWVAGATDTQYF.